Below are 22 T cell receptor beta chains sequenced from a single sample in a study of blood T cell repertoires in COVID-19. TCRdb's copy holds only in-frame clones and misses some; the assay was immunoSEQ multiplex PCR. The sample lists about 56,000 clones, 84% seen once, with 10% to 15% in the top ten. Sample: peripheral blood. Receptors originate from a woman older than 75 with acute or convalescent COVID-19.

V is TRBV10-3 and J is TRBJ1-1, with D unclear. Trimming removed 11 bases from V and 3 bases from J, with 16 bases in between. The CDR3 extends over 13 amino acids. From germline, CDR1 is ENHRY and CDR2 SYGVKD. The CDR3 is CASLETGDTEAFF. CDR3 DNA sequence: TGTGCCTCACTAGAGACTGGGGACACTGAAGCTTTCTTT.

As regards this clone: One junction end disagrees with the germline gene, perhaps due to a read error. V usage is TRBV7-9 and J usage is TRBJ2-7; D is perhaps TRBD2 (6 bases). The CDR3 length is 15 residues. The germline V gene has CDR1 SEHNR and CDR2 FQNEAQ (reference sequence). The CDR3 reads CASSLATGGTYEQYF. CDR3 sequence (DNA): TGTGCCAGCAGCCTAGCGACCGGGGGAACCTACGAGCAGTACTTC.

The gene calls are TRBV12-3 or TRBV12-4 and TRBJ1-1; possibly TRBD1 for D (5 bases). This CDR3 is 13 amino acids long. V shed 1 base and J shed 4 bases, with 7 bases lying between them. The CDR3 sequence: CASSLVRATEAFF. CDR3 in DNA: TGTGCCAGCAGTTTAGTCAGGGCCACTGAAGCTTTCTTT.

This chain links TRBV10-3 with TRBJ1-2, with D unresolved. This CDR3 region has 11 residues. Germline V gives CDR1 ENHRY, CDR2 SYGVKD. Between the trimmed V and J ends, which lost 2 bases and 8 bases, there was a span of 6 bases. The chain's CDR3 is CAISEGKGYTF. The CDR3 nucleotides are TGTGCCATCAGTGAGGGCAAGGGCTACACCTTC.

The rearrangement links TRBV5-1 to TRBJ2-7; 8 bases align to TRBD2. The V and J ends lost 1 base and 0 bases, in that order; junction bases with no gene match: 9. Germline V gives CDR1 SGHRS, CDR2 YFSETQ. CDR3 size: 17 residues. CDR3 DNA: TGCGCCAGCAGCTTGTCTCCTAGCGGGTTTAGCTCCTACGAGCAGTACTTC. It codes for CASSLSPSGFSSYEQYF.

This clone came up a few times. This sequence joins TRBV28 and TRBJ2-1; 12 bases align to TRBD2. The CDR3 runs 15 residues. Germline CDR1 MDHEN, CDR2 SYDVKM. V lost 5 bases and J lost 10; bases outside the gene matches: 9. CDR3 bases: TGTGCCAGCAGTACCCCTAGCGGGGGGGCCTGGGAGCAGTTCTTC. It is translated as CASSTPSGGAWEQFF.

The chain links TRBV7-8 to TRBJ2-3; TRBD1 is a possible D gene (5 bases). CDR1 is SGHVS and CDR2 is FQNEAQ in the germline V gene. V was trimmed by 6 bases and J by 3 bases, leaving 10 bases between them. The CDR3 is 13 amino acids. This chain's CDR3 is CASSRGGTDTQYF. Here the CDR3 DNA reads TGTGCCAGCAGTAGGGGTGGGACAGATACGCAGTATTTT. Drawing the rest from reference TRBV7-8 and TRBJ2-3, the complete variable domain is GAGVSQSPRYKVAKRGQDVALRCDPISGHVSLFWYQQALGQGPEFLTYFQNEAQLDKSGLPSDRFFAERPEGSVSTLKIQRTQQEDSAVYLCASSRGGTDTQYFGPGTRLTVL.

The sample holds one count of this clone. This sequence joins TRBV29-1 and TRBJ1-1; 7 bases are shared with TRBD1. The V and J ends lost 3 bases and 5 bases, in that order; junction bases with no gene match: 15. Germline V gene data show CDR1 as SQVTM and CDR2 as ANQGSEA. The CDR3 has 16 amino acids. The CDR3 DNA follows: TGCAGCGTTGATCCTCTAACCAAGGGGGCGAGGACTGAAGCTTTCTTT. Protein sequence: CSVDPLTKGARTEAFF.

This chain joins TRBV30 and TRBJ1-3; TRBD1 matches 7 bases. After removal of 4 bases from V and 0 bases from J, the junction contained 6 bases not matched to a gene. CDR1 is GTSNPN, CDR2 SVGIG, per germline (reference sequence). The CDR3 totals 15 residues. The CDR3 bases are TGTGCCTGGACCAGGGACAGCTTCTCTGGAAACACCATATATTTT. This encodes CAWTRDSFSGNTIYF.

This clone was found once. The rearrangement uses TRBV4-1 and TRBJ2-5, with 10 bases lining up with TRBD2. This CDR3 spans 18 amino acids. Germline V CDR1 and CDR2: MGHRA, YSYEKL. Trimming removed 0 bases from V and 4 bases from J; junction bases left unmatched: 11. The CDR3 DNA sequence: TGCGCCAGCAGCCAAGAGGCTAGCGGGGGAGGGATCAGAGAGACCCAGTACTTC. Translation gives CASSQEASGGGIRETQYF.

Notes on this clone: The junction departs from germline at one end; a sequencing error may be responsible. The chain recombines TRBV4-1 with TRBJ1-4; no firm D call. There are 17 residues in the CDR3. The germline V gene has CDR1 MGHRA and CDR2 YSYEKL. Here the CDR3 DNA reads TGCGCCCGCAGCCGCCGCGGTGGATGGGAGGCTAATGAAAAACTGTTTTTT. Translation gives CARSRRGGWEANEKLFF.

The chain has TRBV19 and TRBJ1-3; TRBD1 is a possible D gene (6 bases). Trimming removed 1 base from V and 4 bases from J, with 17 bases in between. Germline-derived CDR1 and CDR2 are LNHDA and SQIVND (reference sequence). CDR3 size: 17 residues. CDR3: CASSIAAGRGAGNTIYF. The CDR3, as DNA: TGTGCCAGTAGTATAGCCGCGGGCAGGGGCGCCGGAAACACCATATATTTT.

The J gene is TRBJ2-1, the V gene TRBV5-4, with D possibly TRBD2 on 6 matching bases. The CDR3 extends over 14 amino acids. Deletions cut 0 bases from V and 10 bases from J, with 14 bases between. Germline values: CDR1 SGHNT, CDR2 YYREEE (reference sequence). Here the CDR3 DNA reads TGTGCCAGCAGCTTGGCATGGAGGGACGGAGAGCAGTTCTTC. Its protein is CASSLAWRDGEQFF.

The chain couples TRBV23-1 to TRBJ1-5, with 7 bases matching TRBD1. TRBV23-1 is reported as an ORF; its role is uncertain. V was pared by 7 bases and J by 0 bases, with 6 bases of the junction left unmatched. The CDR3 covers 15 residues. The CDR3 region has the DNA TGCGCCAGCATTCCTGGGACAGATAGCAATCAGCCCCAGCATTTT. Translation: CASIPGTDSNQPQHF.

The V call is TRBV23-1, the J call TRBJ1-2, with D unresolved. TRBV23-1 is an ORF; its function is uncertain. This CDR3 contains 14 residues. Trimming cost V 1 base and J 5 bases, with 11 bases left between them. CDR3 DNA sequence: TGCGCCAGCAGTCAATGTTTGGACTATTATGGCTACACCTTC. This sequence encodes CASSQCLDYYGYTF.

This clone showed up just a few times. The V call is TRBV3-1 (or the pseudogene TRBV3-2), the J call TRBJ2-1, with 9 positions matching TRBD1. The CDR3 extends over 15 amino acids. Losses at the gene ends were 2 bases for V and 8 bases for J; bases not matched to a gene: 7. Per the germline V gene, CDR1 is LGHDT and CDR2 is YNNKEL (reference sequence). The CDR3 nucleotides are TGTGCCAGCAGCCAAAGCCCGGGACAGGGATATGAGCAGTTCTTC. Its protein product is CASSQSPGQGYEQFF.

This chain links TRBV5-5 with TRBJ2-3; a weak D match, TRBD2 (5 bases). The CDR3 has 17 amino acids. V was trimmed by 4 bases and J by 0 bases, leaving 18 bases between them. CDR1 and CDR2 from the germline V gene are SGHKS and YYEKEE (reference sequence). CDR3 in amino acids: CASSTGSSTGSTDTQYF. Here the CDR3 DNA reads TGTGCCAGCAGCACGGGGTCTTCAACTGGGAGCACAGATACGCAGTATTTT. The variable domain in full, with the rest retrieved from reference TRBV5-5 and TRBJ2-3, is DAGVTQSPTHLIKTRGQQVTLRCSPISGHKSVSWYQQVLGQGPQFIFQYYEKEERGRGNFPDRFSARQFPNYSSELNVNALLLGDSALYLCASSTGSSTGSTDTQYFGPGTRLTVL.

The chain employs TRBV6-4 and TRBJ2-3; maybe TRBD1 (5 bases). V was trimmed by 8 bases and J by 8 bases, leaving 20 bases between them. The CDR3 totals 14 residues. CDR1 is MRHNA, CDR2 SNTAGT, per germline. For the CDR3, the DNA is TGTGCCAGCTCCCCGCGGCAGGGTATTGGTACGCAGTATTTT. Translated: CASSPRQGIGTQYF.

The rearrangement joins TRBV14 to TRBJ1-2; unclear D gene. Between the trimmed V and J ends, which lost 4 bases and 1 base, there was a span of 7 bases. The CDR3 runs to 13 residues. Germline CDR1 and CDR2: SGHDN and FVKESK. The CDR3 DNA reads TGTGCCAGCAGCCTAGGGAGTAACTATGGCTACACCTTC. Protein: CASSLGSNYGYTF.

The rearrangement links TRBV2 to TRBJ1-4, with 8 bases that match TRBD1. The V gene's germline CDR1 is SNHLY and CDR2 FYNNEI. Germline trimming cut 8 bases from V and 7 bases from J; bases unmatched to any gene: 15. The CDR3 loop spans 16 amino acids. This chain's CDR3 is CASLIETGDLSEKLFF. The CDR3 DNA follows: TGTGCCAGCCTAATCGAGACAGGGGATCTCAGTGAAAAACTGTTTTTT.

The chain carries TRBV4-1 and TRBJ1-5; TRBD1 matches 9 bases. J was trimmed by 5 bases and V by 1 base; bases with no gene match: 3. This CDR3 contains 15 residues. CDR1 and CDR2 (germline): MGHRA, YSYEKL. DNA for the CDR3: TGCGCCAGCAGCCAAGTGGGACAGGGCGATCAGCCCCAGCATTTT. Protein product: CASSQVGQGDQPQHF.

V gene TRBV9 combines with J gene TRBJ1-2; D gene ambiguous. The CDR3 sequence is 14 residues long. Germline V CDR1 and CDR2: SGDLS, YYNGEE. V was shortened by 4 bases and J by 0 bases, with 10 bases between the two germline ends. The CDR3 DNA reads as TGTGCCAGCAGCCCCCCGACACCTAACTATGGCTACACCTTC. Translation: CASSPPTPNYGYTF. Based on the CDR3 plus reference TRBV9 and TRBJ1-2, the full variable domain is DSGVTQTPKHLITATGQRVTLRCSPRSGDLSVYWYQQSLDQGLQFLIQYYNGEERAKGNILERFSAQQFPDLHSELNLSSLELGDSALYFCASSPPTPNYGYTFGSGTRLTVV.